What follows are 5 T cell receptor beta chains derived from one specimen sequenced in a study of blood T cell repertoires in COVID-19. Sequencing was performed with immunoSEQ multiplex PCR; in TCRdb, only in-frame clones are kept and a portion is missing. The table includes some 300,000 clones, over 75% detected once. The sample taken for sequencing was PBMCs or T cells enriched from blood (not recorded which). These receptors originate from a woman in her thirties who had recovered from COVID-19.

The chain joins TRBV18 to TRBJ1-1; 7 nucleotides line up with TRBD1. Trimming took 6 bases from V and 1 from J; bases not matched to a gene: 8. CDR3 size: 15 residues. Germline loops: CDR1 KGHSH, CDR2 LQKENI. The CDR3, as DNA: TGTGCCAGCTCGGACAACAGGGGCGGGAACACTGAAGCTTTCTTT. Residues: CASSDNRGGNTEAFF.

The chain is built from TRBV7-2 and TRBJ2-2; 7 bases match TRBD1. The CDR3 totals 15 residues. V lost 5 bases, J lost 4 bases, and 7 bases stayed unmatched. Germline CDR1 and CDR2: SGHTA and FQGNSA. This CDR3 is CASSGRGRSTGELFF. The CDR3 bases are TGTGCCAGCAGCGGAAGGGGGCGAAGCACCGGGGAGCTGTTTTTT.

This chain links TRBV19 with TRBJ1-1; D is possibly TRBD1 (5 bases). The germline V gene has CDR1 LNHDA and CDR2 SQIVND (reference sequence). Trimming took 5 bases from V and 0 from J, leaving 13 bases between them. The CDR3 has 15 amino acids. CDR3 sequence (DNA): TGTGCCAGTAGTCCCTGGGGCCCCATGAACACTGAAGCTTTCTTT. Protein product: CASSPWGPMNTEAFF.

This clone was counted a single time. The rearrangement joins TRBV19 to TRBJ2-7; 12 bases match TRBD2. Trimming removed 6 bases from V and 2 bases from J; junction bases left unmatched: 5. The germline gives CDR1 LNHDA, CDR2 SQIVND (reference sequence). This CDR3 is 15 amino acids long. CDR3 in amino acids: CASSPGLAGTYEQYF. The CDR3, as DNA: TGTGCCAGTAGCCCAGGACTAGCGGGGACCTACGAGCAGTACTTC.

This rearrangement joins TRBV30 to TRBJ2-1; tentatively, D is TRBD1 (5 bases). This CDR3 region has 15 residues. V was trimmed by 2 bases and J by 7 bases, leaving 18 bases between them. Germline V gene data show CDR1 as GTSNPN and CDR2 as SVGIG (reference sequence). Here the CDR3 reads CAWSLWGRLENEQFF. CDR3 DNA sequence: TGTGCCTGGAGTCTTTGGGGCAGGTTAGAAAATGAGCAGTTCTTC.